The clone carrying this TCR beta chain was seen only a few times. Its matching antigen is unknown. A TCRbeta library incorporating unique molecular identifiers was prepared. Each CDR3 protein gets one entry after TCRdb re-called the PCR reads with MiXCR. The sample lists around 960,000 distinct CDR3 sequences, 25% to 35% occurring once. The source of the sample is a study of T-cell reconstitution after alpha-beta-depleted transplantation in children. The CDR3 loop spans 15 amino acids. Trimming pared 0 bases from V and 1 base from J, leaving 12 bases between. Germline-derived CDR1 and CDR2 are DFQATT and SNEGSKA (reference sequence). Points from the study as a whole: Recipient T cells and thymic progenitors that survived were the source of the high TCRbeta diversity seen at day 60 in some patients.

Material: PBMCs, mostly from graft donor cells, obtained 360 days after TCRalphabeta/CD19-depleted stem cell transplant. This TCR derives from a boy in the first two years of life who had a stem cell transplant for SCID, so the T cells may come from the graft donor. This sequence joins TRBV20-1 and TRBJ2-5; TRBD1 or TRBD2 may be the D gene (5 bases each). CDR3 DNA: TGCAGTGCTAGAGACAAACGGGGCCTCCAAGAGACCCAGTACTTC. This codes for CSARDKRGLQETQYF.